This T cell receptor (beta chain) was sequenced for a study of T cell changes during pregnancy in multiple sclerosis. Method: immunoSEQ multiplex PCR; TCRdb's copy keeps in-frame clones and lacks some. The sample lists roughly 30,000 clones; 80% to 90% were seen once. The sequences come from CD8+ T cells from peripheral blood mononuclear cells, collected in the second trimester of pregnancy. The receptor was isolated from a female donor with multiple sclerosis, enrolled in a pregnancy study.

Here the CDR3 DNA reads TGTGCCAGCAGTTACGGAAAGGGGCGTGGTGGCTACACCTTC. This sequence encodes CASSYGKGRGGYTF. The chain combines TRBV6-6 with TRBJ1-2, with D possibly being TRBD1 (5 bases). Germline-derived CDR1 and CDR2 are MNHNY and SVGAGI (reference sequence). CDR3 length: 14 amino acids. V lost 2 bases and J lost 7, with 14 bases in between.